A single sample gave rise to the 20 T cell receptor beta chains below, sequenced in a study of blood T cell repertoires in COVID-19. The data were produced by immunoSEQ multiplex PCR, yet TCRdb's version contains in-frame clones alone and is incomplete. The sample lists some 260,000 clones, about 90% occurring once. Sequencing input: PBMCs or T cells enriched from blood (not recorded which). These receptors were obtained from a woman between 18 and 30 years old who had recovered from COVID-19.

The CDR3 protein is CAISDLGGGNQPQHF. As DNA, the CDR3 is TGTGCCATCAGTGATCTCGGTGGTGGCAATCAGCCCCAGCATTTT. The chain uses TRBV10-3 and TRBJ1-5; unclear D gene. The length of the CDR3 is 15 residues. The V end lost 3 bases, the J end lost 2 bases, and 11 bases lay between the germline ends. Germline V gene sequence: CDR1 ENHRY, CDR2 SYGVKD.

V is TRBV2 and J is TRBJ2-2, with 9 nucleotides matching TRBD2. Trimming removed 4 bases from V and 5 bases from J; junction bases left unmatched: 8. The CDR3 is 16 residues long. The germline CDR1 and CDR2 sequences are SNHLY and FYNNEI. The DNA for the CDR3 is TGTGCCAGCAGTGGAGGTAGCGGGAGAGTAACCGGGGAGCTGTTTTTT. Translated: CASSGGSGRVTGELFF.

The chain couples TRBV10-2 to TRBJ1-3; no clear D gene. The CDR3 contains 15 residues. Germline CDR1 WSHSY, CDR2 SAAADI. Trimming removed 3 bases at V and 0 bases at J, with 9 bases between. The CDR3 sequence is CASSDADSSGNTIYF. As DNA, the CDR3 is TGCGCCAGCAGTGACGCAGATTCCTCTGGAAACACCATATATTTT.

The chain recombines TRBV6-6 with TRBJ2-7; 9 bases fit TRBD1. The CDR3 extends over 15 amino acids. Germline values: CDR1 MNHNY, CDR2 SVGAGI (reference sequence). V trimming: 6 bases; J trimming: 5 bases; junction bases outside the gene matches: 11. This chain's CDR3 is CASRKSGTGNHEQYF. CDR3 nucleotide sequence: TGTGCCAGCAGAAAGAGCGGGACAGGGAATCACGAGCAGTACTTC.

This chain links TRBV15 with TRBJ1-5; D might be TRBD1 (5 bases). CDR1 and CDR2 from the germline V gene are LNHNV and YYDKDF (reference sequence). V dropped 5 bases and J dropped 5 bases, with 13 bases sitting between them. This CDR3 is 14 amino acids long. The CDR3 DNA reads TGTGCCACCAGCGGGAGGGGAAGAGATCAGCCCCAGCATTTT. As protein: CATSGRGRDQPQHF.

V usage is TRBV7-6 and J usage is TRBJ2-1; 9 positions match TRBD2. Germline V CDR1 and CDR2: SGHVS, FNYEAQ. J lost 5 bases, V lost 5 bases, and 10 bases had no gene match. CDR3 length equals 16 residues. CDR3 amino acids: CASSPVSGGTNNEQFF. The CDR3 bases are TGTGCCAGCAGCCCGGTTAGCGGGGGAACAAACAATGAGCAGTTCTTC. Using reference TRBV7-6 and TRBJ2-1 for the parts outside the CDR3, the full variable domain is GAGVSQSPRYKVTKRGQDVALRCDPISGHVSLYWYRQALGQGPEFLTYFNYEAQQDKSGLPNDRFSAERPEGSISTLTIQRTEQRDSAMYRCASSPVSGGTNNEQFFGPGTRLTVL.

The DNA for the CDR3 is TGTGCCAGCAGTTACCGACAGGGCAACACCGGGGAGCTGTTTTTT. This codes for CASSYRQGNTGELFF. The chain has TRBV27 and TRBJ2-2, with 7 bases aligning to TRBD1. V was pared by 4 bases and J by 2 bases, with 4 bases of the junction left unmatched. This CDR3 region has 15 residues. The germline V gene encodes CDR1 MNHEY and CDR2 SMNVEV (reference sequence).

This chain joins TRBV6-1 and TRBJ1-2; perhaps TRBD1 as D (5 bases). Germline CDR1 reads MNHNS; CDR2 reads SASEGT. The ends were cut back, 2 bases at V and 4 bases at J, with 11 bases in the middle. This CDR3 has 14 amino acids. The CDR3 loop reads CASSEQGRGYGYTF. CDR3 nucleotides: TGTGCCAGCAGTGAACAGGGCCGAGGCTATGGCTACACCTTC.

Worth noting for this clone: In the same sample, other DNA sequences code for this CDR3. V gene TRBV18 combines with J gene TRBJ2-2; 9 bases match TRBD1. The V segment lost 3 bases and the J segment 5 bases; nucleotides outside the gene matches: 4. This CDR3 is built from 15 residues. Germline assignment: CDR1 KGHSH and CDR2 LQKENI. The CDR3 nucleotides are TGTGCCAGCTCACCGCCCGGACAGGGGACCGGGGAGCTGTTTTTT. As protein: CASSPPGQGTGELFF. Full variable domain (rest looked up from reference TRBV18 and TRBJ2-2): NAGVMQNPRHLVRRRGQEARLRCSPMKGHSHVYWYRQLPEEGLKFMVYLQKENIIDESGMPKERFSAEFPKEGPSILRIQQVVRGDSAAYFCASSPPGQGTGELFFGEGSRLTVL.

The chain joins TRBV19 to TRBJ2-7; D perhaps matches TRBD1 (6 bases). This CDR3 is 12 amino acids long. The germline V and J ends were trimmed by 8 bases and 0 bases, with 8 bases remaining between them. CDR1 is LNHDA and CDR2 is SQIVND in the germline V gene (reference sequence). CDR3 protein: CASGQYSYEQYF. CDR3 DNA: TGTGCCAGTGGACAGTACTCCTACGAGCAGTACTTC.

This clone was seen a single time. The chain is built from TRBV9 and TRBJ1-6; tentative D call: TRBD1 (5 bases). The germline V gene has CDR1 SGDLS and CDR2 YYNGEE. The CDR3 sequence is 15 residues long. V shed 2 bases and J shed 10 bases, with 16 bases lying between them. The CDR3: CASSVGGGDDSPLHF. Written as DNA, the CDR3 is TGTGCCAGCAGCGTTGGGGGAGGGGACGACTCACCCCTCCACTTT.

J is TRBJ1-1 and V is TRBV7-4; D gene unclear. CDR3 length equals 11 residues. Germline CDR1 reads SGHVT; CDR2 reads SQSDAQ. Trimming stripped 5 bases from V and 3 bases from J, with 4 bases between. CDR3 sequence (DNA): TGTGCCAGCAGCCAGTACACTGAAGCTTTCTTT. It translates to CASSQYTEAFF.

The J gene is TRBJ1-5, the V gene TRBV28; 10 bases are shared with TRBD1. Germline values: CDR1 MDHEN, CDR2 SYDVKM. J was trimmed by 4 bases and V by 4 bases; bases with no gene match: 7. The CDR3 spans 16 residues. CDR3: CASSSRDRGYNQPQHF. CDR3 coding DNA: TGTGCCAGCAGTTCCCGGGACAGGGGCTATAATCAGCCCCAGCATTTT. Variable domain in full (rest from reference TRBV28 and TRBJ1-5): DVKVTQSSRYLVKRTGEKVFLECVQDMDHENMFWYRQDPGLGLRLIYFSYDVKMKEKGDIPEGYSVSREKKERFSLILESASTNQTSMYLCASSSRDRGYNQPQHFGDGTRLSIL.

This rearrangement joins TRBV15 to TRBJ2-5; D is unresolved. Germline loops: CDR1 LNHNV, CDR2 YYDKDF (reference sequence). V lost 0 bases to trimming and J lost 2 bases, with 13 bases between them. The CDR3 runs to 16 residues. The CDR3: CATSRDRIGSQETQYF. DNA of the CDR3: TGTGCCACCAGCAGAGATCGAATCGGTTCACAAGAGACCCAGTACTTC.

The genes are TRBV7-9 and TRBJ1-3; D possibly corresponds to TRBD1 (6 bases). This CDR3 is 12 amino acids long. Trimming removed 11 bases from V and 8 bases from J, with 16 bases in between. Germline CDR1 is SEHNR and CDR2 is FQNEAQ (reference sequence). This chain's CDR3 is CADTGFGDTIYF. DNA for the CDR3: TGTGCCGATACAGGGTTCGGAGACACCATATATTTT.

This clone is classed as medium-sized. The V gene is TRBV15, the J gene TRBJ2-5; 8 bases are a match to TRBD1. From germline, CDR1 is LNHNV and CDR2 YYDKDF (reference sequence). V dropped 1 base and J dropped 5; count of bases not matched to a gene: 15. The CDR3 spans 18 residues. The CDR3, as DNA: TGTGCCACCAGCAGAGGGGGACAGGCGGCGGGGATGTCGGAGACCCAGTACTTC. This encodes CATSRGGQAAGMSETQYF.

V usage is TRBV27 and J usage is TRBJ2-3; D call uncertain. The germline gives CDR1 MNHEY, CDR2 SMNVEV (reference sequence). The CDR3 is 13 amino acids. V was trimmed by 2 bases and J by 9 bases, leaving 12 bases between them. Here the CDR3 DNA reads TGTGCCAGCAGTTTACCCCACGGTTCCACGCAGTATTTT. It yields the protein CASSLPHGSTQYF.

The chain links TRBV5-6 to TRBJ1-5; D remains ambiguous. V shed 3 bases and J shed 0 bases, with 10 bases lying between them. CDR1 SGHDT and CDR2 YYEEEE come from the germline V gene. This CDR3 spans 15 amino acids. CDR3: CASSSRHNSNQPQHF. The CDR3 nucleotides read TGTGCCAGCAGCTCTCGACATAATAGCAATCAGCCCCAGCATTTT.

In the case of this clone: One junction end disagrees with the germline gene, perhaps due to a read error. V is TRBV27 and J is TRBJ1-1; D ambiguous. The V gene's germline CDR1 is MNHEY and CDR2 SMNVEV (reference sequence). The CDR3 extends over 11 amino acids. The CDR3 is CASSQEDRIIF. CDR3 coding DNA: TGTGCCAGCAGTCAGGAGGACCGTATAATCTTT.

The V call is TRBV14, the J call TRBJ1-6, with 8 bases fitting TRBD1. Germline assignment: CDR1 SGHDN and CDR2 FVKESK. CDR3 length: 13 amino acids. The V segment lost 2 bases and the J segment 14 bases; nucleotides outside the gene matches: 5. The CDR3 loop reads CASSQRGTGTLHF. In DNA form, the CDR3 reads TGTGCCAGCAGCCAAAGGGGGACAGGTACCCTCCACTTT.